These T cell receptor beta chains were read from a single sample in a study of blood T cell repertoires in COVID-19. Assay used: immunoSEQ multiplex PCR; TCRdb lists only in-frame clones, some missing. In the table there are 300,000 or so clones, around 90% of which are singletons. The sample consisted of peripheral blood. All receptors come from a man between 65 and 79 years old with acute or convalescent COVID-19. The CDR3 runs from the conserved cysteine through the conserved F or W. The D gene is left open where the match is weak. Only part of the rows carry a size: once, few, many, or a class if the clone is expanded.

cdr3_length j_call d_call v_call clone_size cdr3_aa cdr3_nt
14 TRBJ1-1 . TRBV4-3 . CASSQDEQAGGAFF TGCGCCAGCAGCCAAGATGAACAGGCCGGGGGAGCTTTCTTT
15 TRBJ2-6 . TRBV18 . CASSPPGTGANVLTF TGTGCCAGCTCACCGCCAGGGACAGGGGCCAACGTCCTGACTTTC
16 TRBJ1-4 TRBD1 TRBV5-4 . CASSPKTPGQAEKLFF TGTGCCAGCAGCCCCAAAACTCCGGGACAGGCTGAAAAACTGTTTTTT
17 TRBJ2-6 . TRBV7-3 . CASSPLGGEVGANVLTF TGTGCCAGCAGCCCGTTAGGGGGGGAAGTTGGGGCCAACGTCCTGACTTTC
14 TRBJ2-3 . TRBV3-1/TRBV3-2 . CASSLRGRTDTQYF TGTGCCAGCAGCCTGCGGGGGCGCACAGATACGCAGTATTTT
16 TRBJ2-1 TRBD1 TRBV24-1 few CATSDPPGQGLPQQFF TGTGCCACCAGTGATCCACCGGGACAGGGCCTCCCCCAGCAGTTCTTC
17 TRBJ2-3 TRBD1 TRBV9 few CASSVEGQGLSTDTQYF TGTGCCAGCAGCGTAGAGGGACAGGGGTTAAGCACAGATACGCAGTATTTT
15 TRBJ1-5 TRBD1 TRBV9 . CASSVGGQTHQPQHF TGTGCCAGCAGCGTAGGGGGACAGACTCATCAGCCCCAGCATTTT
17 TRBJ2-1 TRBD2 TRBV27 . CASSFSLGGDLWNEQFF TGTGCCAGCAGTTTCTCCCTGGGGGGGGACTTGTGGAATGAGCAGTTCTTC
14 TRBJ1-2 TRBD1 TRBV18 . CASSPGTGPNGYTF TGTGCCAGCTCACCGGGGACAGGTCCCAACGGCTACACCTTC
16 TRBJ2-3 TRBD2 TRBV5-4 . CASSLVSGGVLDTQYF TGTGCCAGCAGCTTGGTTAGCGGGGGAGTTTTAGATACGCAGTATTTT
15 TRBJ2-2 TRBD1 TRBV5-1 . CASSETGANTGELFF TGCGCCAGCAGCGAAACAGGGGCCAACACCGGGGAGCTGTTTTTT
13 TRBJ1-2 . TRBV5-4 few CASSPGGLNGYTF TGTGCCAGCAGCCCCGGGGGGCTGAATGGCTACACCTTC
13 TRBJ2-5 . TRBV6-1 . CASSEGVRETQYF TGTGCCAGCAGTGAAGGAGTCCGAGAGACCCAGTACTTC
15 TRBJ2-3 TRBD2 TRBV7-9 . CASSPLAGGPMAQYF TGTGCCAGCAGCCCCCTAGCGGGGGGGCCCATGGCGCAGTATTTT
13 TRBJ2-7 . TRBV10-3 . CAITGTGMREQYF TGTGCCATCACCGGTACAGGGATGCGCGAGCAGTACTTC
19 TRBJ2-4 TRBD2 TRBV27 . CASTLAGTSGGADKNIQYF TGTGCCAGCACACTCGCCGGGACTAGCGGGGGGGCTGACAAAAACATTCAGTACTTC
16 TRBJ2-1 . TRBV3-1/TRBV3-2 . CASSQDISPGFDEQFF TGTGCCAGCAGCCAAGATATAAGTCCAGGGTTTGATGAGCAGTTCTTC
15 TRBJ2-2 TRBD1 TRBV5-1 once CASSTWTGTTGELFF TGCGCCAGCAGCACATGGACAGGGACCACCGGGGAGCTGTTTTTT
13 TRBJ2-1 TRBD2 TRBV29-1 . CSVDPSGKNEQFF TGCAGCGTCGACCCTAGCGGGAAAAATGAGCAGTTCTTC
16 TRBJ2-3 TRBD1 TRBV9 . CASSVGWTGPGDTQYF TGTGCCAGCAGCGTAGGCTGGACAGGGCCAGGGGATACGCAGTATTTT
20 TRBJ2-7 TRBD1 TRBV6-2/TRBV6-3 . CASRPILGQGARGSSYEQYF TGTGCCAGCAGGCCTATTTTGGGACAGGGGGCCCGGGGAAGCTCCTACGAGCAGTACTTC
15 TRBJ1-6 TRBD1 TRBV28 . CASSEAGTVNSPLHF TGTGCCAGCAGCGAGGCCGGGACAGTTAATTCACCCCTCCACTTT
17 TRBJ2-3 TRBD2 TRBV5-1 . CASSLAGTSPSTDTQYF TGCGCCAGCAGCTTGGCCGGGACTAGCCCCAGCACAGATACGCAGTATTTT
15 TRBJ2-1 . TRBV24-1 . CATSDYRDGHNEQFF TGTGCCACCAGTGATTACAGGGACGGCCACAATGAGCAGTTCTTC
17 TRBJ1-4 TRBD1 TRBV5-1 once CASSSRVIGTGDEKLFF TGCGCCAGCAGCTCAAGGGTCATAGGGACAGGGGATGAAAAACTGTTTTTT
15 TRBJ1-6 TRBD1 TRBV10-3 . CATGGGGQGQSPLHF TGTGCCACCGGGGGCGGGGGACAGGGGCAGTCACCCCTCCACTTT
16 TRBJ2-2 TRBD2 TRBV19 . CASSSTSGSAPGELFF TGTGCCAGTAGTTCAACTAGCGGGAGTGCTCCCGGGGAGCTGTTTTTT
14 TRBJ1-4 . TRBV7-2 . CASSLGPAGEKLFF TGTGCCAGCAGCTTAGGCCCTGCGGGGGAAAAACTGTTTTTT
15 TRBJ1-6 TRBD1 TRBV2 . CASSTRQGNNSPLHF TGTGCCAGCAGTACAAGACAGGGCAACAATTCACCCCTCCACTTT
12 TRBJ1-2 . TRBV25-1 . CASQGGNYGYTF TGTGCCAGCCAAGGAGGCAACTATGGCTACACCTTC
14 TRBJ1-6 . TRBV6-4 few CASSTSTGNSPLHF TGTGCCAGCAGTACGAGTACGGGGAATTCACCCCTCCACTTT
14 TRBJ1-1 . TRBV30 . CAWSHRRDLVEAFF TGTGCCTGGAGTCATAGGAGGGATTTAGTTGAAGCTTTCTTT
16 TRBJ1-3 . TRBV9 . CASSVGAGPSGNTIYF TGTGCCAGCAGCGTAGGGGCGGGGCCCTCTGGAAACACCATATATTTT
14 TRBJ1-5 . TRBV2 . CASSEADSNQPQHF TGTGCCAGCAGTGAGGCAGATAGCAATCAGCCCCAGCATTTT
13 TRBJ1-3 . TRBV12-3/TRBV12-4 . CASSRGQGNTIYF TGTGCCAGCAGCCGCGGACAGGGAAACACCATATATTTT
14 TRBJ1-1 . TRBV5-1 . CASSPQVANTEAFF TGCGCCAGCAGCCCACAGGTCGCGAACACTGAAGCTTTCTTT
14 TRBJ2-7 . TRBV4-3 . CASSSQTRSYEQYF TGCGCCAGCAGCTCCCAAACTAGATCCTACGAGCAGTACTTC
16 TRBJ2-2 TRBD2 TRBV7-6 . CASSPTGTSGIGELFF TGTGCCAGCAGCCCCACCGGGACTAGCGGGATAGGGGAGCTGTTTTTT
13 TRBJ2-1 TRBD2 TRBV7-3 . CASSRGGNNEQFF TGTGCCAGCAGCCGCGGGGGGAACAATGAGCAGTTCTTC